This T cell receptor beta chain originates from a study of T cell changes during pregnancy in multiple sclerosis. The trim removed 4 bases at V and 2 bases at J, leaving 13 bases unmatched. CDR3 length: 17 amino acids. The V gene's germline CDR1 is MGHRA and CDR2 YSYEKL. This table comes from immunoSEQ multiplex PCR, and its TCRdb copy is limited to in-frame clones, with some not included. The sample holds about 17,000 clones, around four fifths seen once. The origin of this receptor is a female donor in good health, enrolled as a control in a pregnancy study. V gene TRBV4-1 combines with J gene TRBJ2-5; 7 bases fit TRBD2. Source: CD8+ T cells from peripheral blood mononuclear cells, taken in the second trimester of pregnancy. CDR3 loop: CASSRTIRGVRQETQYF. Written as DNA, the CDR3 is TGCGCCAGCAGCCGTACGATACGGGGGGTCCGACAAGAGACCCAGTACTTC.